A selection of T cell receptor beta chains follows, all from one sample in a study of early T cells in non-severe SARS-CoV-2 infection. TCRdb called the 5' RACE reads again in MiXCR, with one record for every CDR3 protein. The profile shows more than 15,000 distinct CDR3 sequences, more than 5.5% of them singletons. The sequenced sample was whole blood, obtained at baseline. The receptors were gathered from an adult who was a healthcare worker with PCR-confirmed SARS-CoV-2 infection or an uninfected control (not recorded which). CDR3s include the opening cysteine and the closing phenylalanine or tryptophan. Each record gives: J gene, D gene, clone size, V gene, CDR3 protein, CDR3 DNA. D genes are given only for firm matches. A row's size may be missing; if present it is once, few, many or a size class.

j_gene: TRBJ2-4
d_gene: TRBD1
abundance: few
v_gene: TRBV24-1
CDR3aa: CATSDDRGGAKNIQYF
CDR3nt: TGTGCCACCAGTGATGACAGGGGGGGAGCCAAAAACATTCAGTACTTC

j_gene: TRBJ2-1
d_gene: TRBD2
abundance: few
v_gene: TRBV20-1
CDR3aa: CSASSSGGPESYNEQFF
CDR3nt: TGCAGTGCTAGTTCTAGCGGGGGGCCCGAATCCTACAATGAGCAGTTCTTC

j_gene: TRBJ2-2
d_gene: -
abundance: many
v_gene: TRBV7-2
CDR3aa: CASSLIGLNTGELFF
CDR3nt: TGTGCCAGCAGCTTAATCGGACTTAACACCGGGGAGCTGTTTTTT

j_gene: TRBJ2-5
d_gene: TRBD1
abundance: many
v_gene: TRBV12-3/TRBV12-4
CDR3aa: CASGTGQETQYF
CDR3nt: TGTGCCAGCGGGACAGGGCAAGAGACCCAGTACTTC

j_gene: TRBJ1-2
d_gene: TRBD1
abundance: many
v_gene: TRBV10-2
CDR3aa: CASSDVRDSIYGYTF
CDR3nt: TGCGCCAGCAGTGACGTACGGGACAGCATCTATGGCTACACCTTC

j_gene: TRBJ2-6
d_gene: -
abundance: many
v_gene: TRBV7-2
CDR3aa: CASSLALRSGANVLTF
CDR3nt: TGTGCCAGCAGCTTAGCGCTCCGGTCTGGGGCCAACGTCCTGACTTTC

j_gene: TRBJ2-2
d_gene: -
abundance: many
v_gene: TRBV4-1
CDR3aa: CASSPREFTGELFF
CDR3nt: TGCGCCAGCAGCCCCCGGGAATTCACCGGGGAGCTGTTTTTT

j_gene: TRBJ1-5
d_gene: TRBD1
abundance: many
v_gene: TRBV3-1
CDR3aa: CASSPTQGNQPQHF
CDR3nt: TGTGCCAGCAGCCCTACACAGGGGAATCAGCCCCAGCATTTT

j_gene: TRBJ2-6
d_gene: -
abundance: many
v_gene: TRBV10-2
CDR3aa: CASGDLRTGANVLTF
CDR3nt: TGCGCCAGCGGAGACCTTCGGACCGGGGCCAACGTCCTGACTTTC

j_gene: TRBJ2-3
d_gene: TRBD2
abundance: many
v_gene: TRBV11-2
CDR3aa: CASSRGLAEEDTQYF
CDR3nt: TGTGCCAGCAGTAGGGGACTAGCCGAGGAAGATACGCAGTATTTT

j_gene: TRBJ2-1
d_gene: -
abundance: medium-sized
v_gene: TRBV13
CDR3aa: CASSSQGGGLYNEQFF
CDR3nt: TGTGCCAGCAGCTCCCAGGGCGGGGGCCTCTACAATGAGCAGTTCTTC

j_gene: TRBJ2-3
d_gene: TRBD2
abundance: many
v_gene: TRBV12-3/TRBV12-4
CDR3aa: CASSPKAGGLRNTQYF
CDR3nt: TGTGCCAGCAGTCCCAAAGCGGGGGGCCTTAGGAATACGCAGTATTTT

j_gene: TRBJ1-4
d_gene: -
abundance: many
v_gene: TRBV4-2
CDR3aa: CASSQGDGNEKLFF
CDR3nt: TGTGCCAGCAGCCAGGGGGATGGTAATGAAAAACTGTTTTTT

j_gene: TRBJ2-3
d_gene: -
abundance: many
v_gene: TRBV7-6
CDR3aa: CASSPGNPADTQYF
CDR3nt: TGTGCCAGCAGCCCCGGAAACCCCGCAGATACGCAGTATTTT

j_gene: TRBJ2-2
d_gene: -
abundance: many
v_gene: TRBV9
CDR3aa: CASSGYSENTGELFF
CDR3nt: TGTGCCAGCAGCGGTTACAGCGAGAACACCGGGGAGCTGTTTTTT

j_gene: TRBJ1-5
d_gene: -
abundance: many
v_gene: TRBV6-5
CDR3aa: CASSYTSTGGNQPQHF
CDR3nt: TGTGCCAGCAGTTACACCTCGACAGGCGGGAATCAGCCCCAGCATTTT

j_gene: TRBJ2-7
d_gene: -
abundance: few
v_gene: TRBV7-3
CDR3aa: CARKPNLNGTEEEEQYF
CDR3nt: TGTGCCAGAAAACCAAATCTAAACGGGACCGAAGAGGAGGAGCAGTACTTC

j_gene: TRBJ2-5
d_gene: TRBD2
abundance: many
v_gene: TRBV5-1
CDR3aa: CASSLGASGQETQYF
CDR3nt: TGCGCCAGCAGCTTAGGGGCTAGCGGCCAAGAGACCCAGTACTTC

j_gene: TRBJ2-1
d_gene: -
abundance: many
v_gene: TRBV6-5
CDR3aa: CASRSYVGGGRNEQFF
CDR3nt: TGTGCCAGCAGGTCCTACGTGGGGGGGGGCAGGAATGAGCAGTTCTTC

j_gene: TRBJ2-3
d_gene: TRBD2
abundance: many
v_gene: TRBV2
CDR3aa: CASREVRQRGPGDTQYF
CDR3nt: TGTGCCAGCAGGGAAGTTCGCCAGCGGGGGCCGGGGGATACGCAGTATTTT

j_gene: TRBJ1-6
d_gene: TRBD1
abundance: -
v_gene: TRBV14
CDR3aa: CASSHGQGTPLHF
CDR3nt: TGTGCCAGCAGCCACGGACAGGGTACACCCCTCCACTTT

j_gene: TRBJ2-5
d_gene: -
abundance: few
v_gene: TRBV20-1
CDR3aa: CSASGGTQETQYF
CDR3nt: TGCAGTGCTAGTGGCGGAACGCAAGAGACCCAGTACTTC

j_gene: TRBJ1-2
d_gene: -
abundance: many
v_gene: TRBV11-2
CDR3aa: CASSYTSTGYGYTF
CDR3nt: TGTGCCAGCAGCTATACATCAACTGGCTATGGCTACACCTTC

j_gene: TRBJ2-3
d_gene: -
abundance: many
v_gene: TRBV12-5
CDR3aa: CASGLLIDTQYF
CDR3nt: TGTGCTAGTGGTTTGCTGATAGATACGCAGTATTTT

j_gene: TRBJ2-5
d_gene: -
abundance: many
v_gene: TRBV5-1
CDR3aa: CASSTDGKQETQYF
CDR3nt: TGCGCCAGCAGCACGGACGGAAAACAAGAGACCCAGTACTTC

j_gene: TRBJ2-5
d_gene: TRBD2
abundance: many
v_gene: TRBV7-7
CDR3aa: CASSPRPLAGGPRETQYF
CDR3nt: TGTGCTAGCAGCCCACGACCCCTAGCGGGGGGCCCTAGAGAGACCCAGTACTTC

j_gene: TRBJ2-7
d_gene: -
abundance: many
v_gene: TRBV9
CDR3aa: CASSVGIENNEQYF
CDR3nt: TGTGCCAGCAGCGTAGGGATTGAAAACAACGAGCAGTACTTC

j_gene: TRBJ2-7
d_gene: TRBD1
abundance: many
v_gene: TRBV2
CDR3aa: CASRTGTGSYEQYF
CDR3nt: TGTGCCAGCAGAACCGGGACAGGGAGCTACGAGCAGTACTTC

j_gene: TRBJ1-5
d_gene: -
abundance: many
v_gene: TRBV4-2
CDR3aa: CASSLISDNQPQHF
CDR3nt: TGTGCCAGCAGTTTGATTAGTGATAATCAGCCCCAGCATTTT

j_gene: TRBJ2-7
d_gene: -
abundance: -
v_gene: TRBV20-1
CDR3aa: CSASVSGPSVGEQYF
CDR3nt: TGCAGTGCTAGTGTGAGCGGACCGTCAGTTGGGGAGCAGTACTTC

j_gene: TRBJ1-1
d_gene: -
abundance: many
v_gene: TRBV7-7
CDR3aa: CASSFRENTEAFF
CDR3nt: TGTGCTAGCAGCTTCAGGGAGAACACTGAAGCTTTCTTT

j_gene: TRBJ2-3
d_gene: -
abundance: many
v_gene: TRBV5-6
CDR3aa: CASALGSTDTQYF
CDR3nt: TGTGCCAGCGCCTTGGGAAGCACAGATACGCAGTATTTT

j_gene: TRBJ1-1
d_gene: TRBD1
abundance: many
v_gene: TRBV9
CDR3aa: CASSEGGGAGTEAFF
CDR3nt: TGTGCCAGCAGCGAAGGGGGCGGTGCCGGCACTGAAGCTTTCTTT

j_gene: TRBJ1-2
d_gene: -
abundance: few
v_gene: TRBV7-9
CDR3aa: CASSFGTLANYGYTF
CDR3nt: TGTGCCAGCAGCTTCGGGACTCTTGCTAACTATGGCTACACCTTC

j_gene: TRBJ2-1
d_gene: TRBD2
abundance: many
v_gene: TRBV7-2
CDR3aa: CASSSSGETYNEQFF
CDR3nt: TGTGCCAGCAGCTCTAGCGGAGAAACGTACAATGAGCAGTTCTTC

j_gene: TRBJ2-7
d_gene: TRBD1
abundance: many
v_gene: TRBV12-3/TRBV12-4
CDR3aa: CASSRTGTGLAYEQYF
CDR3nt: TGTGCCAGCAGTAGAACCGGGACAGGGCTTGCCTACGAGCAGTACTTC

j_gene: TRBJ2-5
d_gene: TRBD2
abundance: many
v_gene: TRBV7-2
CDR3aa: CASSFVRGGKTQYF
CDR3nt: TGTGCCAGCAGCTTTGTCCGGGGGGGCAAGACCCAGTACTTC

j_gene: TRBJ2-7
d_gene: -
abundance: many
v_gene: TRBV5-1
CDR3aa: CASSQTGPIYEQYF
CDR3nt: TGCGCCAGCAGCCAGACAGGTCCTATCTACGAGCAGTACTTC

j_gene: TRBJ1-2
d_gene: -
abundance: many
v_gene: TRBV5-8
CDR3aa: CASSLGSGTYGGYTF
CDR3nt: TGTGCCAGCAGCTTGGGATCTGGGACATATGGTGGCTACACCTTC

j_gene: TRBJ1-1
d_gene: -
abundance: many
v_gene: TRBV7-6
CDR3aa: CASSRTDRPNTEAFF
CDR3nt: TGTGCCAGCAGCCGGACGGACAGACCGAACACTGAAGCTTTCTTT

j_gene: TRBJ1-1
d_gene: -
abundance: many
v_gene: TRBV6-2/TRBV6-3
CDR3aa: CASSSAGYVEAFF
CDR3nt: TGTGCCAGCAGTTCCGCAGGATATGTTGAAGCTTTCTTT

j_gene: TRBJ2-1
d_gene: -
abundance: medium-sized
v_gene: TRBV10-3
CDR3aa: CAISESTGGNNEQFF
CDR3nt: TGTGCCATCAGTGAGTCGACGGGGGGCAACAATGAGCAGTTCTTC

j_gene: TRBJ2-7
d_gene: -
abundance: many
v_gene: TRBV5-1
CDR3aa: CASSLGQNYEQYF
CDR3nt: TGCGCCAGCAGCTTGGGCCAGAACTACGAGCAGTACTTC

j_gene: TRBJ2-3
d_gene: TRBD1
abundance: many
v_gene: TRBV11-3
CDR3aa: CASSFGTARSTDTQYF
CDR3nt: TGTGCCAGCAGCTTCGGGACAGCCCGTAGCACAGATACGCAGTATTTT

j_gene: TRBJ1-1
d_gene: -
abundance: many
v_gene: TRBV12-3/TRBV12-4
CDR3aa: CASSQPNTEAFF
CDR3nt: TGTGCCAGCTCCCAGCCGAACACTGAAGCTTTCTTT

j_gene: TRBJ2-3
d_gene: -
abundance: -
v_gene: TRBV7-3
CDR3aa: CASSSSGRSTDTQYF
CDR3nt: TGTGCCAGCAGCTCTTCGGGGAGAAGCACAGATACGCAGTATTTT

j_gene: TRBJ1-4
d_gene: TRBD1
abundance: few
v_gene: TRBV10-3
CDR3aa: CAISGTDREELFF
CDR3nt: TGTGCCATCAGTGGGACAGACAGGGAGGAACTGTTTTTT

j_gene: TRBJ2-1
d_gene: TRBD2
abundance: many
v_gene: TRBV4-2
CDR3aa: CASSEGTSGVDEQFF
CDR3nt: TGTGCCAGCAGCGAGGGGACTAGCGGGGTGGATGAGCAGTTCTTC

j_gene: TRBJ2-5
d_gene: -
abundance: many
v_gene: TRBV11-2
CDR3aa: CASSFNRVSETQYF
CDR3nt: TGTGCCAGCAGCTTTAACAGGGTATCAGAGACCCAGTACTTC

j_gene: TRBJ2-1
d_gene: -
abundance: many
v_gene: TRBV20-1
CDR3aa: CSASGPEGSYNEQFF
CDR3nt: TGCAGTGCTAGCGGCCCCGAGGGCTCCTACAATGAGCAGTTCTTC

j_gene: TRBJ2-2
d_gene: TRBD2
abundance: many
v_gene: TRBV6-5
CDR3aa: CASSRGGVAGELFF
CDR3nt: TGTGCCAGCAGTCGCGGGGGGGTGGCCGGGGAGCTGTTTTTT

j_gene: TRBJ2-3
d_gene: TRBD2
abundance: many
v_gene: TRBV12-3/TRBV12-4
CDR3aa: CASSLPSGASTDTQYF
CDR3nt: TGTGCCAGCAGTTTACCGAGCGGGGCTAGCACAGATACGCAGTATTTT

j_gene: TRBJ2-2
d_gene: -
abundance: many
v_gene: TRBV7-2
CDR3aa: CASSRDPTAGELFF
CDR3nt: TGTGCCAGCAGCCGGGACCCCACCGCCGGGGAGCTGTTTTTT